The 12 T cell receptor beta chains presented below share a single source sample, sequenced in a study of T cell responses to AZD1222 COVID-19 vaccine. Repertoires were generated with immunoSEQ multiplex PCR, while TCRdb's copy carries only in-frame clones and drops some. The sample carries some 130,000 clones, over 80% recorded once. The sequences come from peripheral blood, collected 28 days after the second AZD1222 dose. The receptors originated from an adult who received the AZD1222 COVID-19 vaccine.

The chain is built from TRBV6-5 and TRBJ2-7, with a tentative D call TRBD1 (6 bases). V lost 5 bases and J 3 bases, leaving 14 bases between the germline ends. CDR3 length equals 14 residues. Germline V gene lookup returns CDR1 MNHEY and CDR2 SVGAGI. CDR3 in amino acids: CASSLPGHSYEQYF. The CDR3 DNA follows: TGTGCCAGCAGTCTACCGGGACATAGCTACGAGCAGTACTTC.

The genes are TRBV6-5 and TRBJ1-2; the D gene is possibly TRBD1 (6 bases). V was clipped by 11 bases and J by 4 bases, with 20 bases between them. The CDR3 contains 14 residues. Germline loops: CDR1 MNHEY, CDR2 SVGAGI. The CDR3 nucleotides are TGTGCCGCCAGCAAATTTAGGGGGGGCTATGGCTACACCTTC. As protein: CAASKFRGGYGYTF.

The sample holds a few counts of this clone. V usage is TRBV5-1 and J usage is TRBJ2-1; TRBD2 aligns across 8 bases. The CDR3 is 16 residues long. Trimming took 2 bases from V and 5 from J; bases not matched to a gene: 9. Germline V lookup: CDR1 SGHRS, CDR2 YFSETQ. CDR3 in amino acids: CASSFVRGGINNEQFF. CDR3 in DNA: TGCGCCAGCAGCTTCGTCCGGGGGGGCATCAACAATGAGCAGTTCTTC.

This sequence joins TRBV18 and TRBJ2-3; D unclear. Germline loops: CDR1 KGHSH, CDR2 LQKENI. The length of the CDR3 is 13 residues. Trimming took 1 base from V and 1 from J, leaving 3 bases between them. The CDR3: CASSPQGTDTQYF. CDR3 nucleotide sequence: TGTGCCAGCTCACCACAGGGCACAGATACGCAGTATTTT. Together with reference TRBV18 and TRBJ2-3, the CDR3 gives the full variable domain: NAGVMQNPRHLVRRRGQEARLRCSPMKGHSHVYWYRQLPEEGLKFMVYLQKENIIDESGMPKERFSAEFPKEGPSILRIQQVVRGDSAAYFCASSPQGTDTQYFGPGTRLTVL.

The chain links TRBV15 to TRBJ2-4; TRBD2 is a possible D gene (6 bases). This CDR3 has 20 residues. The germline gives CDR1 LNHNV, CDR2 YYDKDF (reference sequence). V lost 1 base to trimming and J lost 2 bases, with 24 bases between them. The CDR3 sequence: CATSRGHGGWGSYPKNIQYF. In DNA form, the CDR3 reads TGTGCCACCAGCAGAGGTCACGGAGGGTGGGGAAGTTATCCCAAAAACATTCAGTACTTC.

The chain combines TRBV30 with TRBJ2-7; 8 bases match TRBD2. Germline V lookup: CDR1 GTSNPN, CDR2 SVGIG (reference sequence). The CDR3 runs 15 residues. The ends lost 2 bases at V and 3 bases at J; junction bases unmatched: 9. This CDR3 is CAWSSGVAGGYEQYF. In DNA form, the CDR3 reads TGTGCCTGGAGTTCTGGCGTGGCGGGAGGCTACGAGCAGTACTTC.

V is TRBV21-1 and J is TRBJ1-2; the tabulated D call, TRBD1, remains unverified against the DNA. TRBV21-1 is designated a pseudogene. The CDR3 runs to 15 residues. In nucleotides, the CDR3 is TGTGCCAGCAGCAAAGCAGAGGGGACAGGGGATGGCTACACCTTC. Encoded protein: CASSKAEGTGDGYTF.

V and J are TRBV18 and TRBJ1-4; D possibly corresponds to TRBD1 (6 bases). Deletions cut 3 bases from V and 6 bases from J, with 14 bases between. CDR3 size: 15 residues. Germline CDR1 KGHSH, CDR2 LQKENI. The CDR3, as DNA: TGTGCCAGCTCACCCTCAACAGGGAGTGATGAAAAACTGTTTTTT. Protein sequence: CASSPSTGSDEKLFF.

The CDR3 loop is CASFFQGVNSPLHF. In DNA, the CDR3 is TGTGCCAGCTTTTTCCAGGGGGTGAATTCACCCCTCCACTTT. The rearrangement uses TRBV2 and TRBJ1-6; TRBD1 matches at 7 bases. The V gene end was trimmed by 8 bases and the J gene end by 7 bases; junction bases not matched to a gene: 8. Looked up from germline, CDR1 is SNHLY and CDR2 is FYNNEI. The CDR3 totals 14 residues. Variable domain in full (rest from reference TRBV2 and TRBJ1-6): EPEVTQTPSHQVTQMGQEVILRCVPISNHLYFYWYRQILGQKVEFLVSFYNNEISEKSEIFDDQFSVERPDGSNFTLKIRSTKLEDSAMYFCASFFQGVNSPLHFGNGTRLTVT.

The gene calls are TRBV7-9 and TRBJ1-1; a weak D match, TRBD1 (6 bases). The CDR3 spans 17 residues. CDR1 is SEHNR, CDR2 FQNEAQ, per germline (reference sequence). V was cut by 4 bases and J by 0 bases, with 18 bases left in between. The CDR3 DNA follows: TGTGCCAGCAGCTGGGATAGGATGGGGGCAATGAACACTGAAGCTTTCTTT. It codes for CASSWDRMGAMNTEAFF.

The chain is built from TRBV12-3 or TRBV12-4 and TRBJ1-1; D gene uncertain. Trimming cost V 8 bases and J 4 bases, with 14 bases left between them. The length of the CDR3 is 13 residues. The CDR3 is CASGWWGGTEAFF. In DNA, the CDR3 is TGTGCCAGCGGATGGTGGGGTGGCACTGAAGCTTTCTTT.

The chain combines TRBV19 with TRBJ2-7; weak D call: TRBD2 (6 bases). Germline lookup yields CDR1 LNHDA and CDR2 SQIVND (reference sequence). The CDR3 has 12 amino acids. Trimming stripped 11 bases from V and 6 bases from J, with 17 bases between. CDR3: CAAGRGIGEQYF. The CDR3 bases are TGTGCCGCCGGTCGGGGGATCGGCGAGCAGTACTTC.